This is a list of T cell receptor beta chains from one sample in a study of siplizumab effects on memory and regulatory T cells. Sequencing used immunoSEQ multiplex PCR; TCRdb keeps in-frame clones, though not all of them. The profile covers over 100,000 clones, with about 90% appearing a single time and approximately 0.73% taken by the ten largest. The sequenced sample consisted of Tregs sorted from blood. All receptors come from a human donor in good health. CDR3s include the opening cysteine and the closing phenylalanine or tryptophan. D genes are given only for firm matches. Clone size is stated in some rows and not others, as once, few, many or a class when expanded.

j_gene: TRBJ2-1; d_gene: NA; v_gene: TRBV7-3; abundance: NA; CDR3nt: TGTGCCAGCAGCTTCGATTTTGGGGGTGAGCAGTTCTTC; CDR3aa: CASSFDFGGEQFF
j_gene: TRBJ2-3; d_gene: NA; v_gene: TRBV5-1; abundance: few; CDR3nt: TGCGCCAGCAGCGAGGAGGGTACGCAGTATTTT; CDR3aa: CASSEEGTQYF
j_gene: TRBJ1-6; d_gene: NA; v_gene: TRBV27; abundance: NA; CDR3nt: TGTGCCAGCAGTTTATTAAGTTCGGGGGCTTTAAATTCACCCCTCCACTTT; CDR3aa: CASSLLSSGALNSPLHF
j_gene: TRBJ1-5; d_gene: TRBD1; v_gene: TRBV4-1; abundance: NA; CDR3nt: TGCGCCAGCAGCCAGGGGACAGGGTTTCTCATGGGGCAGCCCCAGCATTTT; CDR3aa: CASSQGTGFLMGQPQHF
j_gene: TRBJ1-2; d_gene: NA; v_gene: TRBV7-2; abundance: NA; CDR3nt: TGTGCCAGCAGCTCTGGACCAAGCTACACCTTC; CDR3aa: CASSSGPSYTF
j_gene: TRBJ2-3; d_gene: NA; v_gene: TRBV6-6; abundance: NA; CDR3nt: TGTGCCAGCAGGGCGAGCACAGATACGCAGTATTTT; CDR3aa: CASRASTDTQYF
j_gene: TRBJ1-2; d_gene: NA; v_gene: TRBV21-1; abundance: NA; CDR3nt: TGTGCCAGCAGTACGGGACAGGGGCCCCATGGCTACACCTTC; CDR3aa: CASSTGQGPHGYTF
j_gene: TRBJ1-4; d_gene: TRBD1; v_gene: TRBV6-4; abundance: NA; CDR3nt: TGTGCCAGCAGTCCCGGACAGGGGCGAGGAGAAAAACTGTTTTTT; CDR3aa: CASSPGQGRGEKLFF
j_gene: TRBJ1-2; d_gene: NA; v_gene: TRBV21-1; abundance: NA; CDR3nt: TGTGCCAGCAGCAATTACAGAGATGGCAACTATGGCTACACCTTC; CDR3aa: CASSNYRDGNYGYTF
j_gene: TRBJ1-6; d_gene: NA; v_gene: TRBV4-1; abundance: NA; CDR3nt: TGCGCCAGCAGCCAACAGGGGAGCTCCTATAATTCACCCCTCCACTTT; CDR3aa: CASSQQGSSYNSPLHF
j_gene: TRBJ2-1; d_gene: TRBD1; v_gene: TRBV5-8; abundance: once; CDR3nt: TGTGCCAGCAGCTTGTTCCAGGGGGCGGTTGCGAATGAGCAGTTCTTC; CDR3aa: CASSLFQGAVANEQFF
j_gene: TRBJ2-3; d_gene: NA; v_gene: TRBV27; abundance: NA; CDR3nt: TGTGCCAGCAGTTCGCCAGGGCTGGGCACAGATACGCAGTATTTT; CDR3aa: CASSSPGLGTDTQYF
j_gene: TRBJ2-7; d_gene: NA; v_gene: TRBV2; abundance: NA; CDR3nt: TGTGCCAGCAGCAATACCTACGAGCAGTACTTC; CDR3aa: CASSNTYEQYF
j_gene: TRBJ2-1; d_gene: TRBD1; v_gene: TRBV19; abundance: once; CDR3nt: TGTGCCAGTACCGGACAGGGGGCCGCTGAGTACTACAATGAGCAGTTCTTC; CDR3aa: CASTGQGAAEYYNEQFF
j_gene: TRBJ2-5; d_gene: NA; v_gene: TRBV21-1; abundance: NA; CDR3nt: TGTGCCAGCAGCACAGACAGGGGGCCCGCGGAACAAGAGACCCAGTACTTC; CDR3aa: CASSTDRGPAEQETQYF
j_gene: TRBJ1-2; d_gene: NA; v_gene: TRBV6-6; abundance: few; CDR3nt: TGTGCCAGCAGACAGGAGGTCCATGGCTACACCTTC; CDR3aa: CASRQEVHGYTF
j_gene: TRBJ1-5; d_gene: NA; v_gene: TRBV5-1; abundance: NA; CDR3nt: TGCGCCAGCAGCCAAGGTCCCAGCAATCAGCCCCAGCATTTT; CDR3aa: CASSQGPSNQPQHF
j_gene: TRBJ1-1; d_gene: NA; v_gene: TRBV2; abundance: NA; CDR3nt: TGTGCCAGCAACTTTGGGGGGGACACTGAAGCTTTCTTT; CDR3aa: CASNFGGDTEAFF
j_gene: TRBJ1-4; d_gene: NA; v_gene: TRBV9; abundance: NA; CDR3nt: TGTGCCAGCAGCGTAGGGGGCAGGACTAATGAAAAACTGTTTTTT; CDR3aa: CASSVGGRTNEKLFF
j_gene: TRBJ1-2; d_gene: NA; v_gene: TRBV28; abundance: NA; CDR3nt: TGTGCCAGCAGTTTTAACGCGGGAGCCTATGGCTACACCTTC; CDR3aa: CASSFNAGAYGYTF
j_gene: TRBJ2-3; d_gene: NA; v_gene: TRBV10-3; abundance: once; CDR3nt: TGTGCCATCAGTGAGGGGGCAGATACGCAGTATTTT; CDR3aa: CAISEGADTQYF
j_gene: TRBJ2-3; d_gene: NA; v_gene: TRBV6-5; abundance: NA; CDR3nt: TGTGCCAGCAGTAACCGGCGGGGCACAGATACGCAGTATTTT; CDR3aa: CASSNRRGTDTQYF
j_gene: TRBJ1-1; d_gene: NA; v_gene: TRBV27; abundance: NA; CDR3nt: TGTGCCAGCAGTGCCCTTGGCACTGAAGCTTTCTTT; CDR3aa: CASSALGTEAFF
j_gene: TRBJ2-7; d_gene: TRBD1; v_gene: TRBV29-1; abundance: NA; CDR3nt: TGCAGCGCCTGGGGACAGTCCTACGAGCAGTACTTC; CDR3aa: CSAWGQSYEQYF
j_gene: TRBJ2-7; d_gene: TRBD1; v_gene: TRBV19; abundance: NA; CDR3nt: TGTGCCAGTAGACCTACCGGGACAGGGCCCCCCTACGAGCAGTACTTC; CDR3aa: CASRPTGTGPPYEQYF
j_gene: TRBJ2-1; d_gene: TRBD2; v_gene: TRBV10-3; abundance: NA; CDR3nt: TGTGCCATCAGTACCTTAGCGGGGCGCAATGAGCAGTTCTTC; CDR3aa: CAISTLAGRNEQFF
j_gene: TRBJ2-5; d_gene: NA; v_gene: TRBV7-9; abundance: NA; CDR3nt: TGTGCCAGCAGCTTTCAGGGAGAAGAGACCCAGTACTTC; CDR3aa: CASSFQGEETQYF
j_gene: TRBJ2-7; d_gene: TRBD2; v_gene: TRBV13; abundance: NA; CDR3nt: TGTGCCAGCAGCTGGGAGACAGTCCTTAGCGGGAGAAAGGAGCCTCGCTTCTCCTACGAGCAGTACTTC; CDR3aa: CASSWETVLSGRKEPRFSYEQYF
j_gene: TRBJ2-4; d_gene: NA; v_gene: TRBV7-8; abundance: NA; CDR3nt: TGTGCCAGCAGTTCAGTGGGGGGAGTCGACATTCAGTACTTC; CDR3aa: CASSSVGGVDIQYF
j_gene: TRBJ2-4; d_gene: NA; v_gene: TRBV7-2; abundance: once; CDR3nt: TGTGCCAGCAGCCCAAGGGTCCCCGGAGCCGGAGCCAAAAACATTCAGTACTTC; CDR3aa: CASSPRVPGAGAKNIQYF
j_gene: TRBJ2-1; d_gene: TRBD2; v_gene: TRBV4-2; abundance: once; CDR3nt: TGTGCCAGCAGCTCCCGGGGGGGACGCTCCTACAATGAGCAGTTCTTC; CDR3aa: CASSSRGGRSYNEQFF
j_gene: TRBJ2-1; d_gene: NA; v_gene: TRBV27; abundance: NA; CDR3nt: TGTGCCAGCAGTCCTAGACCCCAACCCAATGAGCAGTTCTTC; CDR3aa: CASSPRPQPNEQFF
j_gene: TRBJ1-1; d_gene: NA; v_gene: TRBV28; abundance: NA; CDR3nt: TGTGCCAGCAGTTTATCCCCAGCAGTCAGAAGGACTGAAGCTTTCTTT; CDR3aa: CASSLSPAVRRTEAFF
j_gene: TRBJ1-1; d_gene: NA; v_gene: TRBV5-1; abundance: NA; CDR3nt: TGCGCCAGCAGCGACAGGCTGAACACTGAAGCTTTCTTT; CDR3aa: CASSDRLNTEAFF
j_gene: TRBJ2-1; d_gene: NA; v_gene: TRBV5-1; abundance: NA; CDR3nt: TGCGCCAGCAGTCTTCGGGACCTCTCAGTTTTCAATGAGCAGTTCTTC; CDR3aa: CASSLRDLSVFNEQFF
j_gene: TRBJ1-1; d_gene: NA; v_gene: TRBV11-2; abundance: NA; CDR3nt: TGTGCCAGCAGCTTAGAAAGAGCCAGGAACACTGAAGCTTTCTTT; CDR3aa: CASSLERARNTEAFF
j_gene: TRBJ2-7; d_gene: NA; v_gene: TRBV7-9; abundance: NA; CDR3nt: TGTGCCAGCAGCTTCCAGGGTATCGAGCAGTACTTC; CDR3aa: CASSFQGIEQYF
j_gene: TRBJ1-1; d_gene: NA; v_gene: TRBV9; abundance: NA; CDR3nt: TGTGCCAGCAGCGTAGAGCCAGGGAGGAACACTGAAGCTTTCTTT; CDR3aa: CASSVEPGRNTEAFF
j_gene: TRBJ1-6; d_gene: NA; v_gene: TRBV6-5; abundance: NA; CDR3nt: TGTGCCAGCAGGACACAGGGCTATAATTCACCCCTCCACTTT; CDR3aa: CASRTQGYNSPLHF
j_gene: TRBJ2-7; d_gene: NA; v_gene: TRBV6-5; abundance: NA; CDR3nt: TGTGCCAGCACCAGCTCCTACGAGCAGTACTTC; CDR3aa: CASTSSYEQYF
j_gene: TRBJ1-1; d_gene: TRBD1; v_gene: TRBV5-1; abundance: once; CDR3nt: TGCGCCAGCAGCTTACAGGGGGCGAACACTGAAGCTTTCTTT; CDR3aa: CASSLQGANTEAFF
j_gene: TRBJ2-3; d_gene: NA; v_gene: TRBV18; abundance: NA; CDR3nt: TGTGCCAGCTCACCGAGGACTAGCACAGATACGCAGTATTTT; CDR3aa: CASSPRTSTDTQYF
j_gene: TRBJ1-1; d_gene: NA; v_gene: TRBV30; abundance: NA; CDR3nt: TGTGCCTGGAGTCGACAGGTGGGGACTGAAGCTTTCTTT; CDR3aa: CAWSRQVGTEAFF
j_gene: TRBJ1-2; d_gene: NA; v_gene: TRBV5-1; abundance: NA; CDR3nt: TGCGCCAGCAGCTTGGACGGGAACTATGGCTACACCTTC; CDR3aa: CASSLDGNYGYTF
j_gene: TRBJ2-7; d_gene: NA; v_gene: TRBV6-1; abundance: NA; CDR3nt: TGTGCCAGCAGTTCGCGCGTTAACGAGCAGTACTTC; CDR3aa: CASSSRVNEQYF
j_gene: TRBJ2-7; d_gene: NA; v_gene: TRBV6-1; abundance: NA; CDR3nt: TGTGCCAGCAGCGCTCAACCCCTCGGGTTAGACGAGCAGTACTTC; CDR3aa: CASSAQPLGLDEQYF
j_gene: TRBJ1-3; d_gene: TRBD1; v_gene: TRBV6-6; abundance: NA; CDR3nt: TGTGCCAGCAGTTCCACACAGGGGAGGACTGGAAACACCATATATTTT; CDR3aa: CASSSTQGRTGNTIYF
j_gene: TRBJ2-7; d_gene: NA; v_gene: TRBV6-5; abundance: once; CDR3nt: TGTGCCAGCAGGAAGACAGGAAACTTTGAGCAGTACTTC; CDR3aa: CASRKTGNFEQYF
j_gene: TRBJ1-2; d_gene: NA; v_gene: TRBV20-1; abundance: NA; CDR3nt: TGCAGTGCGCAAGGCTACACCTTC; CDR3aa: CSAQGYTF
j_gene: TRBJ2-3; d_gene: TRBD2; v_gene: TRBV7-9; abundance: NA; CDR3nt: TGTGCCAGCAGCTCGTGGTTGGGGGATAGCGGGAGCACAGATACGCAGTATTTT; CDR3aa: CASSSWLGDSGSTDTQYF
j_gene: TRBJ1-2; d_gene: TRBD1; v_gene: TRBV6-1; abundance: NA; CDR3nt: TGTGCCAGCAGTGAAGCGACGACAGGGGTATATGGCTACACCTTC; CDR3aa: CASSEATTGVYGYTF
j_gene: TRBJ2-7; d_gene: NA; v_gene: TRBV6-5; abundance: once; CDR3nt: TGTGCCAGTTCCAAAACCGGGAGCTACGAGCAGTACTTC; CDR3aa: CASSKTGSYEQYF